This TCR beta chain was obtained from a study of shared clonotypes between healthy human individuals. This CDR3 region has 13 residues. V lost 1 base and J lost 8, with 14 bases in between. Per the germline V gene, CDR1 is GTSNPN and CDR2 is SVGIG (reference sequence). This clone was recorded only once. Its target is unknown. Some clones are missing from TCRdb's copy, which holds only in-frame ones; the method was immunoSEQ multiplex PCR. The data hold some 530,000 clones, with over 70% observed a single time. Study-wide points: Genetic and exposure-history diversity was limited by the small donor number.

The TCR sequence derives from a woman aged 40 to 50 in good health. Some clones in this sample may be carry-over from other donors' samples. The sample comprised PBMCs. The chain combines TRBV30 with TRBJ1-2, with D perhaps TRBD1 (5 bases). The CDR3 nucleotides read TGTGCCTGGAGTGCGTCCACAGGACGGGGCTACACCTTC. As protein: CAWSASTGRGYTF.